The 19 T cell receptor beta chains below come from one sample, sequenced in a study of response to subunit inactivated influenza vaccine. TCRdb analysed the RT-PCR reads with MiXCR anew, one entry per CDR3 protein. This repertoire shows hundreds of thousands of distinct CDR3 sequences, around 20% found once; its top ten account for roughly a tenth. This sample comprised PBMCs from blood, obtained more than 4 days after vaccination. The receptors derive from a man over 45 who received an inactivated influenza vaccine.

The CDR3 spells CASSFPRDGTSGVNEQFF. For the CDR3, the DNA is TGTGCCAGCAGTTTTCCCCGCGACGGGACTAGCGGAGTCAATGAGCAGTTCTTC. The chain links TRBV7-8 to TRBJ2-1, with 11 bases identical to TRBD2. There are 18 residues in the CDR3. Trimming cost V 6 bases and J 6 bases; bases outside gene matches: 16. The germline V gene has CDR1 SGHVS and CDR2 FQNEAQ. The entire variable domain, with the rest obtained from reference TRBV7-8 and TRBJ2-1, is as follows: GAGVSQSPRYKVAKRGQDVALRCDPISGHVSLFWYQQALGQGPEFLTYFQNEAQLDKSGLPSDRFFAERPEGSVSTLKIQRTQQEDSAVYLCASSFPRDGTSGVNEQFFGPGTRLTVL.

This chain uses TRBV11-1 with TRBJ2-2; 8 bases align to TRBD2. The germline gives CDR1 SGHAT, CDR2 FQDESV (reference sequence). V was pared by 1 base and J by 0 bases, with 7 bases of the junction left unmatched. CDR3 length: 18 residues. The CDR3 sequence is CASSLVSGKATNTGELFF. The CDR3 nucleotides are TGTGCCAGCAGCTTAGTTAGCGGGAAAGCCACGAACACCGGGGAGCTGTTTTTT.

Points on this clonotype: A read error may be the cause here, since a much bigger clone is one base away. The chain uses TRBV12-3 or TRBV12-4 and TRBJ1-2; D unclear. This CDR3 comprises 13 residues. The ends were cut back, 6 bases at V and 5 bases at J, with 13 bases in the middle. Here the CDR3 DNA reads TGTGCCAGCAGCTCGGAGGACCGTTATGGCTACACCTTC. Translated, it gives CASSSEDRYGYTF.

The J gene is TRBJ2-2, the V gene TRBV4-2, with D possibly being TRBD2 (6 bases). Germline loops: CDR1 LGHNA, CDR2 YNFKEQ. The ends were cut back, 1 base at V and 6 bases at J, with 12 bases in the middle. The CDR3 loop spans 15 amino acids. CDR3 amino acids: CASSQVGGSSGELFF. The CDR3 DNA reads as TGTGCCAGCAGCCAAGTGGGGGGTAGCTCCGGGGAGCTGTTTTTT.

The chain couples TRBV4-3 to TRBJ2-5, with 10 bases aligning to TRBD2. The CDR3 has 17 amino acids. Germline CDR1 reads LGHNA; CDR2 reads YSLEER. Trimming took 0 bases from V and 5 from J; bases not matched to a gene: 9. CDR3 nucleotides: TGCGCCAGCAGCCAAGATGGGAGCGGGGGGGCGTGGGAGACCCAGTACTTC. It is translated as CASSQDGSGGAWETQYF.

The genes are TRBV24-1 and TRBJ2-2; weak D call: TRBD2 (5 bases). The germline V and J ends were trimmed by 9 bases and 7 bases, with 11 bases remaining between them. There are 12 residues in the CDR3. In germline, CDR1 is KGHDR, CDR2 SFDVKD. The CDR3 DNA sequence: TGTGCCACCCTTGGGAGCTTCGGGGAGCTGTTTTTT. Translating gives CATLGSFGELFF.

This clonotype was counted only a few times. V and J are TRBV6-5 and TRBJ2-1, with 7 bases aligning to TRBD1. Germline values: CDR1 MNHEY, CDR2 SVGAGI. The junction had 9 bases not matched to a gene; V was cut back by 5 bases and J by 14 bases. The CDR3 contains 12 residues. CDR3 sequence reads: CASSTTGDKEFF. CDR3 in DNA: TGTGCCAGCAGTACCACAGGGGACAAGGAGTTCTTC.

This clonotype was seen many times. The chain employs TRBV12-3 or TRBV12-4 and TRBJ2-3; D unresolved. This CDR3 has 12 amino acids. Deletions cut 2 bases from V and 6 bases from J, with 6 bases between. The CDR3 DNA reads TGTGCCAGCAGTTTAAGCATTGATACGCAGTATTTT. Protein: CASSLSIDTQYF.

The chain combines TRBV7-3 with TRBJ2-1, with TRBD2 matching 12 bases. This CDR3 spans 15 amino acids. Germline V gives CDR1 SGHTA, CDR2 FQGTGA. The junction had 7 bases not matched to a gene; V was cut back by 5 bases and J by 8 bases. In DNA, the CDR3 is TGTGCCAGCAGCCCAGGACTAGCGGGATCGGATGAGCAGTTCTTC. Its translation is CASSPGLAGSDEQFF. The full variable domain, its missing parts supplied by reference TRBV7-3 and TRBJ2-1, is GAGVSQTPSNKVTEKGKYVELRCDPISGHTALYWYRQSLGQGPEFLIYFQGTGAADDSGLPNDRFFAVRPEGSVSTLKIQRTERGDSAVYLCASSPGLAGSDEQFFGPGTRLTVL.

In this sample, this clonotype turned up a few times. V is TRBV6-1 and J is TRBJ2-2, with D perhaps matching TRBD2 (6 bases). In germline, CDR1 is MNHNS, CDR2 SASEGT. The CDR3 has 15 residues. V lost 6 bases and J lost 0, with 11 bases in between. CDR3 region: CASSPIAANTGELFF. The CDR3 nucleotides are TGTGCCAGCAGCCCCATAGCGGCGAACACCGGGGAGCTGTTTTTT.

The chain employs TRBV3-1 and TRBJ2-4, with D hard to call. The CDR3 length is 15 residues. CDR1 is LGHDT and CDR2 is YNNKEL in the germline V gene (reference sequence). Trimming stripped 2 bases from V and 7 bases from J, with 15 bases between. The CDR3 here is CASSQMGELGNIQYF. Here the CDR3 DNA reads TGTGCCAGCAGCCAAATGGGCGAGCTCGGGAACATTCAGTACTTC.

This clonotype was observed a handful of times. This chain uses TRBV29-1 with TRBJ2-7, with 9 nucleotides matching TRBD1. Germline assignment: CDR1 SQVTM and CDR2 ANQGSEA. V shed 3 bases, J shed 3 bases, and the junction held 9 bases outside the gene matches. CDR3 length equals 15 residues. CDR3 sequence: CSVDQSRQGVYEQYF. Written as DNA, the CDR3 is TGCAGCGTTGACCAAAGCCGACAGGGGGTCTACGAGCAGTACTTC.

This chain joins TRBV7-9 and TRBJ2-7; 7 bases are a match to TRBD2. The CDR3 extends over 13 amino acids. Germline V gives CDR1 SEHNR, CDR2 FQNEAQ (reference sequence). J lost 0 bases, V lost 9 bases, and 5 bases had no gene match. CDR3 sequence: CASTGGSSYEQYF. The CDR3 DNA reads TGTGCCAGTACTGGCGGGAGCTCCTACGAGCAGTACTTC.

The genes are TRBV6-1 and TRBJ1-1; no definite D call. From germline, CDR1 is MNHNS and CDR2 SASEGT. This CDR3 contains 13 residues. The germline V and J ends were trimmed by 7 bases and 2 bases, with 11 bases remaining between them. This CDR3 reads CASTATINTEAFF. The CDR3 DNA reads as TGTGCCAGCACCGCTACGATAAACACTGAAGCTTTCTTT.

The chain couples TRBV4-1 to TRBJ1-5; possibly TRBD1 for D (5 bases). The length of the CDR3 is 15 residues. The germline V gene encodes CDR1 MGHRA and CDR2 YSYEKL. V was cut by 0 bases and J by 7 bases, with 13 bases left in between. CDR3 protein: CASSQDPWGVQPQHF. The CDR3 DNA reads as TGCGCCAGCAGCCAAGATCCTTGGGGCGTGCAGCCCCAGCATTTT.

This clonotype was recorded a few times. The J gene is TRBJ2-3, the V gene TRBV7-2; 12 positions match TRBD2. J gave up 2 bases and V 9 bases, and 6 bases lay outside the gene matches. CDR3 length: 15 residues. Germline V CDR1 and CDR2: SGHTA, FQGNSA. CDR3 DNA: TGTGCCAGTCGGGGGACTAGCGGGCCCACAGATACGCAGTATTTT. This gives the protein CASRGTSGPTDTQYF.

V and J are TRBV20-1 and TRBJ2-1; 8 bases fit TRBD2. V lost 2 bases, J lost 5 bases, and 5 bases stayed unmatched. The CDR3 runs 14 residues. CDR1 and CDR2 (germline): DFQATT, SNEGSKA (reference sequence). CDR3 region: CSARRRGEHNEQFF. In nucleotides, the CDR3 is TGCAGTGCTAGACGGCGGGGGGAACACAATGAGCAGTTCTTC.

This clonotype was found many times. V usage is TRBV10-3 and J usage is TRBJ2-5; D is uncertain. Germline CDR1 ENHRY, CDR2 SYGVKD. Deletions cut 5 bases from V and 5 bases from J, with 12 bases between. This CDR3 is built from 13 residues. The CDR3 region is CAISYRTEETQYF. The CDR3 DNA follows: TGTGCCATCAGTTATCGGACGGAGGAGACCCAGTACTTC.

This clonotype showed up many times. Relative to the germline gene, one junction end is altered; a read error may explain this. DNA of the CDR3: TGTGCCAGCAGTTGGACAGGGACTGGGGCCAACGTCCTGACTTTC. Its protein product is CASSWTGTGANVLTF. This chain joins TRBV5-1 and TRBJ2-6, with 8 bases aligning to TRBD1. Germline V gives CDR1 SGHRS, CDR2 YFSETQ. This CDR3 contains 15 residues.